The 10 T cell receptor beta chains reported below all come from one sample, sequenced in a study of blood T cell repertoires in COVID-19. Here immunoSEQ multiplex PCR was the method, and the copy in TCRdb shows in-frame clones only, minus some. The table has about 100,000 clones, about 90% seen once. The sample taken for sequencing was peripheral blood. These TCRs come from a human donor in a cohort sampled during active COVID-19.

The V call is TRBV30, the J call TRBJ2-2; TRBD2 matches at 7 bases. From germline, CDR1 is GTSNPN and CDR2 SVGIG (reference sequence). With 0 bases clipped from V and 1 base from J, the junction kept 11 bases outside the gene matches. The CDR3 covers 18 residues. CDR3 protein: CAWSVLIRASGNTGELFF. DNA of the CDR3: TGTGCCTGGAGTGTACTAATTCGGGCTAGCGGGAACACCGGGGAGCTGTTTTTT.

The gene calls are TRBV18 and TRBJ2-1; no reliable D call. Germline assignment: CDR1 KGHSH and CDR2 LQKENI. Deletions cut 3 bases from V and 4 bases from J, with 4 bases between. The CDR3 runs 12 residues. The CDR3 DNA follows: TGTGCCAGCTCACCTCCATACAATGAGCAGTTCTTC. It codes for CASSPPYNEQFF. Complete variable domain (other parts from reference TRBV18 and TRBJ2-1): NAGVMQNPRHLVRRRGQEARLRCSPMKGHSHVYWYRQLPEEGLKFMVYLQKENIIDESGMPKERFSAEFPKEGPSILRIQQVVRGDSAAYFCASSPPYNEQFFGPGTRLTVL.

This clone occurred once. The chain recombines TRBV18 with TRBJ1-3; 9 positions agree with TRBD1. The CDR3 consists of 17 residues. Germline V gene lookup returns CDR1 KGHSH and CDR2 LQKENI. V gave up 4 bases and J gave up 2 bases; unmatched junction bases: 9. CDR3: CASSLNRDRAAGNTIYF. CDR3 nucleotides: TGTGCCAGCTCACTTAACCGGGACAGGGCTGCTGGAAACACCATATATTTT.

CDR3 nucleotides: TGCGCCAGCAGTCAACCGGGACAGGGAACCGGCTATGGCTACACCTTC. This sequence encodes CASSQPGQGTGYGYTF. This rearrangement joins TRBV23-1 to TRBJ1-2, with 9 bases aligning to TRBD1. TRBV23-1 is treated as an ORF (open reading frame) with a function not yet certain. The CDR3 loop spans 16 amino acids. V gave up 2 bases and J gave up 4 bases; unmatched junction bases: 8.

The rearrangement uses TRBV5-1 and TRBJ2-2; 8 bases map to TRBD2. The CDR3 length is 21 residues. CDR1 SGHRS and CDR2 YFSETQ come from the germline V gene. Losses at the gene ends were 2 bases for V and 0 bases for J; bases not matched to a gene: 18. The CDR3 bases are TGCGCCAGCAGCTTCCTTGTCCCCCTTCGCCGGGAGGGATCGAACACCGGGGAGCTGTTTTTT. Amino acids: CASSFLVPLRREGSNTGELFF.

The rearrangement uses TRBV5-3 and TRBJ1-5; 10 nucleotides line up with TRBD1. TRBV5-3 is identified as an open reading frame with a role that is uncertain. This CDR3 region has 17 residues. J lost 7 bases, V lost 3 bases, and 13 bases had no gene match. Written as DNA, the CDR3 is TGTGCCAGAAGCTCCTCGGTCGGACAGGGGGATGGACAGCCCCAGCATTTT. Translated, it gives CARSSSVGQGDGQPQHF.

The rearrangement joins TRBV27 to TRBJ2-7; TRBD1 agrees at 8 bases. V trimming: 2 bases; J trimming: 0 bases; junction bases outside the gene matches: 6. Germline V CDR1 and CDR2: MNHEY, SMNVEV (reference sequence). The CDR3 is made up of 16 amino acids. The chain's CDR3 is CASSLNGQGLSYEQYF. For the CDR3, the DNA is TGTGCCAGCAGTTTAAATGGACAGGGACTCTCCTACGAGCAGTACTTC.

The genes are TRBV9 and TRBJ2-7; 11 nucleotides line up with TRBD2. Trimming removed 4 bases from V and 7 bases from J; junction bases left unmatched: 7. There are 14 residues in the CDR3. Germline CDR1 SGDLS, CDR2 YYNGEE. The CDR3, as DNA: TGTGCCAGCAGCCTAGCGGGAGGTGGGGAGGAGCAGTACTTC. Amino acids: CASSLAGGGEEQYF.

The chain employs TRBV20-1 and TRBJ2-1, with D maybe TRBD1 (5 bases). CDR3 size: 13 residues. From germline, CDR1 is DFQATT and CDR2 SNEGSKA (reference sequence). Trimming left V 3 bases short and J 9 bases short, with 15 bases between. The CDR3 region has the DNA TGCAGTGCTAGTATGAGTGGGGCCGGTGAGCAGTTCTTC. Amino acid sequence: CSASMSGAGEQFF.

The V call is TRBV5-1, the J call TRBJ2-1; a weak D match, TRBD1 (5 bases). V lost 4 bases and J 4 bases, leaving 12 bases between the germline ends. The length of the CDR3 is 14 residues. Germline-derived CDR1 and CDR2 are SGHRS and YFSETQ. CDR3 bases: TGCGCCAGCAGCCCCCATAGACAGTACAATGAGCAGTTCTTC. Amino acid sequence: CASSPHRQYNEQFF.